This entry concerns a single T cell receptor (beta chain). Its specificity is unknown. The data belong to a study of cytomegalovirus exposure and HLA in healthy donors. About the research overall: One earlier analysis, a look at 180 million or so T cells, found roughly 120 million unique TCR beta sequences. In an early release, HLA-typed donors contributed about 79 million unique TCR sequences.

The PCR contained 60 Vbeta and 13 Jbeta primers. Sequencing used immunoSEQ multiplex PCR; TCRdb keeps in-frame clones, though not all of them. The repertoire holds about 120,000 clones, with about three quarters as singletons. Study-level points and caveats: Researchers reported that three CMV-associated chains were confirmed in vitro as CMV antigen-specific.

The CDR3 is made up of 15 amino acids. V shed 5 bases and J 9 bases; nucleotides not matched to a gene: 7. Looked up from germline, CDR1 is SGHTA and CDR2 is FQGNSA. The sequence came from a human donor in good health. Sequenced: PBMCs. This rearrangement joins TRBV7-2 to TRBJ2-1, with 13 bases that match TRBD2. For the CDR3, the DNA is TGTGCCAGCAGCGCAACTAGCGGGGGGGCGCTTGAGCAGTTCTTC. It specifies CASSATSGGALEQFF.